Sequencing of this TCR beta chain was carried out in a study of cytomegalovirus exposure and HLA in healthy donors (dated by TCRdb to about 2017). For context, the study as a whole: According to an earlier analysis of 587 of the donors, about 190 million T cells yielded approximately 120 million unique TCR beta sequences and 250 to 350 Gb of sequence data. Typing coverage differed by locus: A, B, C, DRB1 and DQB1 were typed in about 620-630 donors, DQA1 in about 550, DPA1 in around 580, and DPB1 in 472. Among some 410 genotyped donors of the cohort, an average of around 250,000 unique TCR beta nucleotide sequences was sequenced per donor, of which 15% to 20% were non-productive. Every discovery cohort repertoire had been produced on one sequencing platform. HLA typing included class I and class II loci at four-digit resolution. Because of strong linkage in the cohort, five DR-DQ haplotypes were treated as single units for association and clustering. Donor age, sex, ethnicity and CMV serostatus were compiled together with the repertoire data. To predict cytomegalovirus infection status, the study brought together high-throughput TCR immunosequencing, statistical association of individual TCRs with disease status, and machine learning. A later analysis re-analyzed previously published TCR beta repertoires from 666 donors and added high-resolution HLA genotyping to study TCR occurrence patterns. A separate validation cohort of over 95 different subjects was used in addition to the 666-subject first cohort. Of the 350 to 400 genotyped donors, over 65% fell in the genetic ancestry cluster associated with self-reported Caucasian donors. Using immunosequencing, the study profiled T cell repertoires from roughly 650 subjects and related those repertoires to cytomegalovirus serostatus. The later analysis used no new phenotypic data to find candidate immune exposures, relying instead on TCR beta sequences and their occurrence across donors. About 310 gigabases of sequencing data and tens of millions of unique TCR sequences were included in an early release covering roughly 600 HLA-typed donors. An earlier analysis of several hundred of the donors applied high-throughput TCR beta sequencing to assess whether each TCR beta V gene segment acted as functional or pseudogenic. The aim of the study was to test whether cataloging public T cell receptors could identify signatures of past pathogen exposure. A later genetic analysis took genome-wide SNP genotypes for 398 of the 666 donors and used that subset as a discovery cohort. Broader findings and caveats from the paper: CMV serostatus was the only immune exposure information available for the cohort. In a later analysis, several top co-occurrence clusters were reported to appear linked to parvovirus B19, influenza, CMV and Epstein-Barr virus. Over 15 rarely observed V segments, including chromosome 9 orphons, were excluded from the earlier analysis of just under 600 of the donors because counts were too low. In an earlier analysis of more than 500 of the donors, most TCR beta V segments appeared in productive rearrangements about 87% or about 30% of the time, broadly matching IMGT annotations. In a later analysis, the rate of TCR association differed among HLA loci, with DRB1 alleles having the most associated TCRs and HLA-C alleles having the fewest. The presence/absence analyses assumed that sequencing depth was roughly uniform across donors, and that assumption may not be true. Because some donors lacked HLA typing at each locus, the association tests relied only on the typed subset. In a later analysis, HLA-associated TCR beta chains were found to be more clonally expanded and to have lower generation probabilities than equally common non-associated chains. Only TCR beta chains were sequenced in this cohort, and the absence of alpha or paired-chain data limited detectable features. Because the 87-base-pair reads could not distinguish some IMGT-functional V segments, including TRBV6-2 and TRBV6-3, those segments were excluded. A further reported finding was that TCR beta sequences accurately predicted the HLA-A and HLA-B alleles for most subjects in the first cohort. The classifier was reported to diagnose cytomegalovirus status with high specificity and sensitivity in both the original and validation cohorts. Strong co-occurrence of HLA alleles, especially DR and DQ, made assigning TCR associations to individual alleles difficult. Compared with the roughly 670-donor mean, donors in an Asian-associated ancestry cluster had fewer N-insertions in productive TCRs, according to a later genetic analysis. According to the authors, the approach could potentially be generalized to other disease states and immunological phenotypes. Most CMV-associated TCR beta chains appeared to be HLA-restricted in a later analysis, and the HLA associations seemed to be driven largely by CMV exposure. A group of highly shared sequence variants was considered likely to be a technical artifact of the sequencing pipeline. The study listed approximately 150 TCR beta chains as associated with cytomegalovirus. A later analysis associated roughly 17,000 TCR beta sequences with specific HLA alleles at a false discovery rate of 0.05. In a later genetic analysis, a missense DCLRE1C variant was associated with V-gene and J-gene trimming of TCR beta chains, and the association was replicated in an independent cohort. Three of the identified cytomegalovirus-associated TCR beta chains were confirmed in vitro to be specific for cytomegalovirus antigens. Correlated functional status among segregating V segments might reflect linkage disequilibrium, but an unknown experimental factor could not be ruled out. While some public TCRs were present in many individuals, most TCR sequences turned up only very rarely across donors.

The protocol used for the library was the immunoSEQ multiplex PCR assay. For the multiplex PCR, a mixture combining 60 forward primers for TCR Vbeta segments and 13 reverse primers for TCR Jbeta segments was used. A multiplex PCR assay on genomic DNA amplified the CDR3 region of rearranged TCR beta genes. The amplified TCR beta libraries were sequenced on the Illumina HiSeq System as 87-base-pair reads. As for the authors' bioinformatics: A later analysis tallied around 80 million unique TCR beta chains across the 700 or so repertoires, and about 12 million of those chains were shared by two or more donors. Raw reads were error-corrected and collapsed into unique sequences with a nearest-neighbor algorithm that merged closely related sequences to remove PCR and sequencing errors. CDR3 sequences were aligned to IMGT reference sequences to assign V, D and J gene segments. For a sequence to be retained, a match of at least six nucleotides was required to both a V gene segment and a J gene segment. Rearrangements were classified as productive when the CDR3 lacked stop codons and remained in frame with V and J, and all other rearrangements were classified as non-productive. Following IMGT convention, CDR3 was defined as the stretch from the second conserved V-encoded cysteine up to the conserved J-encoded phenylalanine. The earlier analysis of roughly 590 of the donors excluded any sequence lacking an unambiguous match to a single V gene segment. In an earlier analysis of around 600 of the donors, V segments were called functional above 56.7% productive rearrangements and were called segregating when the between-donor standard deviation exceeded 5%. To diagnose cytomegalovirus status from the catalog of TCR beta chain sequences, a statistical classification framework was built. V and J gene assignment, in a later analysis, came from comparing TCR nucleotide sequences with IMGT/GENE-DB human TR gene sequences. A later analysis assigned CDR3 sequences and most-parsimonious VDJ recombination scenarios with the TCRdist pipeline. In a later analysis, every TCR beta chain was defined by the combination of its CDR3 amino acid sequence and its V-gene family, and reads without a unique V-gene family were dropped. As a way to deal with suspected cross-contamination and a sequencing artifact, a later analysis dropped hundreds of nucleotide sequences that were highly shared and had low generation probability. For each public chain, a later analysis derived a clonal expansion index from normalized ranks of inferred template counts within each repertoire. In a later analysis, generation probabilities were computed with a VDJ recombination model fitted to out-of-frame rearrangements, and the resulting probabilities were checked against IGoR. Hypergeometric tests were used in a later analysis to score TCR-TCR, TCR-HLA and TCR-CMV co-occurrence, with a repertoire-size bias correction applied to the TCR pairs. In a later analysis, false discovery rates were estimated by permuting HLA or CMV assignments 20 times. A later analysis grouped co-occurring TCRs with DBSCAN, adding TCRdist sequence similarity when clustering within HLA-allele-positive subsets. Repertoires with fewer than 30,000 or more than 120,000 public chains were left out of co-occurrence clustering, as were four to six repertoires with anomalous nucleotide sharing. The source is immuneACCESS, and TCRdb retained only in-frame sequences with V and J called. Part of the clones is not carried over; for the studies checked, unresolved V genes explain less than half of this, and the remainder is unexplained. V and J calls plus clone size are reproduced from that table; the DNA served to infer D and trimming. The sample has about 160,000 clones on record, roughly 80% of them singletons. The ten largest make up about 13% of the sample.

The cohort comprised approximately 700 healthy bone marrow donors. All cohort members were sampled while nominally healthy, although unrecorded immune exposures were likely present. The donor was CMV seropositive and was included in the group of 289 seropositive cohort members. A peripheral blood sample was provided by each donor, and peripheral blood mononuclear cells were used for TCR beta sequencing. The Qiagen DNeasy Blood Extraction Kit was used to extract genomic DNA from the blood cell samples. To note about this clone: Its antigen has not been determined. Base qualities were left out, and no much larger clone turns up one base away.

V drops 5 bases and J drops 0 bases, leaving 17 bases in between. CDR1 and CDR2, per the germline V gene, are SGHTA and FQGTGA. The CDR3 measures 17 amino acids from cysteine to phenylalanine. Only CDR3 DNA remains: 51 bases, in frame from the first base. The sample was PBMCs. The V and J segments used are TRBV7-3 and TRBJ2-1; the D gene is perhaps TRBD2, on 6 matching bases. The source is a man aged 40-49 years in good health and CMV-seropositive. The nucleotide sequence reads as follows: TGTGCCAGCAGCGCGAAAGGTAGCGGTAGCTCCTACAATGAGCAGTTCTTC. Its protein product is CASSAKGSGSSYNEQFF.